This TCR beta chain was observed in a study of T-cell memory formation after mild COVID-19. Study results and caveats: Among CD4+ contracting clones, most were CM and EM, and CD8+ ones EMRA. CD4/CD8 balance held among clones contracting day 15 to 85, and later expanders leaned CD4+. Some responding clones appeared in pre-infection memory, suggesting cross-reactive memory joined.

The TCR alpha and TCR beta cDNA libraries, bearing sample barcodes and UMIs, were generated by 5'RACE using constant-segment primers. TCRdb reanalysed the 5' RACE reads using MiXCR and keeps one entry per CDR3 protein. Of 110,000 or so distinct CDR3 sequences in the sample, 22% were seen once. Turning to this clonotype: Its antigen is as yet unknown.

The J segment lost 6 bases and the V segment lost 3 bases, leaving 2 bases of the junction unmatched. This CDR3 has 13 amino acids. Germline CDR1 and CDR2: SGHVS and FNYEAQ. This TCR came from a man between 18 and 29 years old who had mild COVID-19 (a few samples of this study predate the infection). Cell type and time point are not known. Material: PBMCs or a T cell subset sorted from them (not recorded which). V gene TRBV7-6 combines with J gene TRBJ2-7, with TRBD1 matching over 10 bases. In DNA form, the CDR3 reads TGTGCCAGCAGCTTGCGGACAGGGGGCGAGCAGTACGTC. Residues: CASSLRTGGEQYV.